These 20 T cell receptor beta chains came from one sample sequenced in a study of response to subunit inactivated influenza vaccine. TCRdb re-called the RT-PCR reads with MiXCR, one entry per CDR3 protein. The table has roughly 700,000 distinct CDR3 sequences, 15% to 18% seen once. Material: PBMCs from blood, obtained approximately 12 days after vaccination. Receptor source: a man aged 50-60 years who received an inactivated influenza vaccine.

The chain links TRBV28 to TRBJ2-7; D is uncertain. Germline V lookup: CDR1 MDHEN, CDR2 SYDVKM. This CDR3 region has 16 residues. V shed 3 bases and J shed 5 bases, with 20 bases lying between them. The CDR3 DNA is TGTGCCAGCAGTTTCAGAGGCCAAGGTGCTGGGGACGAGCAGTACTTC. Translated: CASSFRGQGAGDEQYF.

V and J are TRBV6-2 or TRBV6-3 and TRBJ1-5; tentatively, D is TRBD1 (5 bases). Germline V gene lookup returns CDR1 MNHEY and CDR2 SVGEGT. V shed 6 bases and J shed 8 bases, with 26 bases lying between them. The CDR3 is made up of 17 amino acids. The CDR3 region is CASSSLRPGVTKEPQHF. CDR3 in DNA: TGTGCCAGCAGCTCTCTACGCCCGGGGGTCACAAAGGAGCCCCAGCATTTT.

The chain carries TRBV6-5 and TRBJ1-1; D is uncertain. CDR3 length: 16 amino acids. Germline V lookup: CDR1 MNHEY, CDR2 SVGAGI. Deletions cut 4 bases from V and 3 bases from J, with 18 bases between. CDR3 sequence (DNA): TGTGCCAGCAGTTCCTCGCGATTCCAGATCTACACTGAAGCTTTCTTT. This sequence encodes CASSSSRFQIYTEAFF.

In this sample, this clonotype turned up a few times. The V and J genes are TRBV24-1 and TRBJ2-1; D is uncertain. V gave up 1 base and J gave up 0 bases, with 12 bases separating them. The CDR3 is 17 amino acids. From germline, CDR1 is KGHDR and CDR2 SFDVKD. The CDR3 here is CATSDFMGESSYNEQFF. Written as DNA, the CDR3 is TGTGCCACCAGTGATTTCATGGGCGAAAGCTCCTACAATGAGCAGTTCTTC.

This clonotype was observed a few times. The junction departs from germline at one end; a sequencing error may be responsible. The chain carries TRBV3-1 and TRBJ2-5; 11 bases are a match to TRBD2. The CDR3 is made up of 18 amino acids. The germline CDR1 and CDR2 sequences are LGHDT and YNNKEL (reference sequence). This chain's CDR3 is CATSKPGSGTSGQETQYF. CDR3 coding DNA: TGTGCCACCAGCAAGCCGGGGTCTGGGACTAGCGGCCAAGAGACCCAGTACTTC.

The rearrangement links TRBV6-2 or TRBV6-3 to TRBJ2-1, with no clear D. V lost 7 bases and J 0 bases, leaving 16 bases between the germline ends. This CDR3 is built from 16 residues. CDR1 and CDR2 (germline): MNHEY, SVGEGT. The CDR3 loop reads CASTARGLSSYNEQFF. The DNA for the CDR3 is TGTGCCAGCACCGCCCGCGGTCTAAGCTCCTACAATGAGCAGTTCTTC.

The CDR3 sequence is CSVEGGLAGAFEQFF. As DNA, the CDR3 is TGCAGCGTTGAAGGCGGACTAGCGGGAGCTTTTGAGCAGTTCTTC. The chain has TRBV29-1 and TRBJ2-1; TRBD2 matches at 13 bases. CDR3 length: 15 residues. V shed 1 base and J 9 bases; nucleotides not matched to a gene: 6. The germline V gene encodes CDR1 SQVTM and CDR2 ANQGSEA.

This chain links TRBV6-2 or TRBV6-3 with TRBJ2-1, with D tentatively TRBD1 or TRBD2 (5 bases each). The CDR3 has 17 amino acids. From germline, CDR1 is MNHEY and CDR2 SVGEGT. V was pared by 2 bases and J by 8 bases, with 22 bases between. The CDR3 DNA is TGTGCCAGCAGTTACCGCATAGGCACGGGGCCCGGGCATGAGCAGTTCTTC. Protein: CASSYRIGTGPGHEQFF.

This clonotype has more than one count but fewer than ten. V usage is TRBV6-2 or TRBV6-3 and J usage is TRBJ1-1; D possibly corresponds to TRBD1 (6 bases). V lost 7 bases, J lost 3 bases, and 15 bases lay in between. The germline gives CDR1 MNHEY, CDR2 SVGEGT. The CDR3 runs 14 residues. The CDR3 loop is CASIKGGLDTEAFF. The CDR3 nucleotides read TGTGCCAGCATCAAAGGGGGGCTAGACACTGAAGCTTTCTTT.

The DNA of the CDR3 is TGTGCCAGCAGCCCGCCGGGGCTAGTGTCAGATACGCAGTATTTT. Its protein is CASSPPGLVSDTQYF. The genes are TRBV7-2 and TRBJ2-3; D may be TRBD1 or TRBD2 (5 bases each). V was pared by 5 bases and J by 4 bases, with 16 bases between. CDR1 SGHTA and CDR2 FQGNSA come from the germline V gene. The CDR3 has 15 residues.

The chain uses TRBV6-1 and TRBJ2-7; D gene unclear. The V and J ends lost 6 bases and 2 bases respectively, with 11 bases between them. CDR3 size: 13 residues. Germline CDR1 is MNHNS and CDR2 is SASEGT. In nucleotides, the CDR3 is TGTGCCAGCAGGCCTGGCCTTACCTACGAGCAGTACTTC. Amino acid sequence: CASRPGLTYEQYF.

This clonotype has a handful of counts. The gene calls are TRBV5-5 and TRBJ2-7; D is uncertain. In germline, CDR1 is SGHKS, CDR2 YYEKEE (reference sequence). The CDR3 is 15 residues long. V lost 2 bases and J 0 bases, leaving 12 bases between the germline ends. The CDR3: CASSFYSSSSYEQYF. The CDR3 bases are TGTGCCAGCAGCTTTTACTCATCGAGCTCCTACGAGCAGTACTTC.

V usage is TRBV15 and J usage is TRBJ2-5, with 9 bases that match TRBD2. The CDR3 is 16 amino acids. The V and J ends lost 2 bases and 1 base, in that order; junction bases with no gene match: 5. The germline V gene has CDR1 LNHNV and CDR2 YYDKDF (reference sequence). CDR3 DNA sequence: TGTGCCACCAGCAGAATAGCGGGAGTCTCCCAAGAGACCCAGTACTTC. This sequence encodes CATSRIAGVSQETQYF.

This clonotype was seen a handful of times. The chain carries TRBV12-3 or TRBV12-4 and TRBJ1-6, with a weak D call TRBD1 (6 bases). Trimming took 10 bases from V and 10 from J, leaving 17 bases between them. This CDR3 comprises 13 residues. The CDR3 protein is CANPGEGDSPLHF. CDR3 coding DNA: TGTGCCAACCCCGGGGAGGGGGACTCACCCCTCCACTTT.

The CDR3 DNA reads as TGCAGTGCTCCAAAAGGCCCCACCCTAGCGGGAGGGTACGAGCAGTACTTC. Protein product: CSAPKGPTLAGGYEQYF. The chain combines TRBV20-1 with TRBJ2-7; 12 nucleotides match TRBD2. The junction had 15 bases not matched to a gene; V was cut back by 5 bases and J by 4 bases. Germline V gives CDR1 DFQATT, CDR2 SNEGSKA (reference sequence). The CDR3 spans 17 residues.

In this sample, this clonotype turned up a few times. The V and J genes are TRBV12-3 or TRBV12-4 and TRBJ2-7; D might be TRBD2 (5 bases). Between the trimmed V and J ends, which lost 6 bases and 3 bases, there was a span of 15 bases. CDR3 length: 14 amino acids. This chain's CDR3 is CASSPGLKSYEQYF. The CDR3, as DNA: TGTGCCAGCAGCCCAGGACTCAAGAGCTACGAGCAGTACTTC.

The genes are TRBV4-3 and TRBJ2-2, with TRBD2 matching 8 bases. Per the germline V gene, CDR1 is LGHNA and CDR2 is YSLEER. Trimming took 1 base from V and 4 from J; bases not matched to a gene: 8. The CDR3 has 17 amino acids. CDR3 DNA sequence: TGCGCCAGCAGCCAAGGGGCTGCCGGGAGGGGCACCGGGGAGCTGTTTTTT. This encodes CASSQGAAGRGTGELFF.

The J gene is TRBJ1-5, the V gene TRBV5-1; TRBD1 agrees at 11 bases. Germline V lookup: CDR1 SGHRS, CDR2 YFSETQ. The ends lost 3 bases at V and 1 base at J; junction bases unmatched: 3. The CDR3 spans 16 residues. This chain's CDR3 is CASSSGTGGSNQPQHF. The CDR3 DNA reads TGCGCCAGCAGCTCCGGGACAGGGGGGAGCAATCAGCCCCAGCATTTT.

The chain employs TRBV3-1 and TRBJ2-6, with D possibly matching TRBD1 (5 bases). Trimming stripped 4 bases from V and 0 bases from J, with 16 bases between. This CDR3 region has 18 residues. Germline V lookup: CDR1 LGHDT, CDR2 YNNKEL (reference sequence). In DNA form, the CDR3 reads TGTGCCAGCAGCCGCAGGGCAGGCTTTAGCTCTGGGGCCAACGTCCTGACTTTC. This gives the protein CASSRRAGFSSGANVLTF.

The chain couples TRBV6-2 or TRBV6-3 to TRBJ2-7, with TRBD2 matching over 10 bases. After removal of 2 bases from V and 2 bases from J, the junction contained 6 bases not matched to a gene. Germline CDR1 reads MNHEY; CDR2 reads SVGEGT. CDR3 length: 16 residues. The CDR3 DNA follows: TGTGCCAGCAGTTACACTCTAGCGGGGGCCCCCTACGAGCAGTACTTC. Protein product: CASSYTLAGAPYEQYF.